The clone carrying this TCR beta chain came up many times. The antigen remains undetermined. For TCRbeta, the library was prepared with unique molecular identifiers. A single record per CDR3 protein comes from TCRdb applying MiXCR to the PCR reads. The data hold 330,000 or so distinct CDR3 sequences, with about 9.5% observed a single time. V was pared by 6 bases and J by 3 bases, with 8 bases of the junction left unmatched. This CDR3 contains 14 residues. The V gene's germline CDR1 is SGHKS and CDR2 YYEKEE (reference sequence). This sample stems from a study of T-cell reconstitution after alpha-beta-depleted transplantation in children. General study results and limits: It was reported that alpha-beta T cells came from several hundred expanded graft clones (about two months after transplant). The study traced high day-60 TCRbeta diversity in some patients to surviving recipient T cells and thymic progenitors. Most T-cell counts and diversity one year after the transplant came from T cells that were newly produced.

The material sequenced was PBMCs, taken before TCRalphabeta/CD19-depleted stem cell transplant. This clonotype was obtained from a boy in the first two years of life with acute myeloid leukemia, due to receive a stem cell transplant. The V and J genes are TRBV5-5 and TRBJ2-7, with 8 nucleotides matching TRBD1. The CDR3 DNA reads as TGTGCCAGCAAACCCCGGGACAGGCTCTACGAGCAGTACTTC. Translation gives CASKPRDRLYEQYF.